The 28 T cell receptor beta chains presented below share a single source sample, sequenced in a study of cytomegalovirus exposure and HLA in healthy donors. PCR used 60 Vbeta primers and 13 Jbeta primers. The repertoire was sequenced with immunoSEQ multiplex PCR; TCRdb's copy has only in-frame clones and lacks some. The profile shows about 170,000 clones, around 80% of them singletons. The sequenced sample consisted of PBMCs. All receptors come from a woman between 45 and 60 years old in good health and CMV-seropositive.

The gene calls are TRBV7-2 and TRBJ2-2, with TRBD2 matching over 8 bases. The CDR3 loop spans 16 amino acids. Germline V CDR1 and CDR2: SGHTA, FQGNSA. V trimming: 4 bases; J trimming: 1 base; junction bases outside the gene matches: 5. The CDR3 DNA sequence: TGTGCCAGCAGCTCTATAGCGGGACTGAACACCGGGGAGCTGTTTTTT. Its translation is CASSSIAGLNTGELFF.

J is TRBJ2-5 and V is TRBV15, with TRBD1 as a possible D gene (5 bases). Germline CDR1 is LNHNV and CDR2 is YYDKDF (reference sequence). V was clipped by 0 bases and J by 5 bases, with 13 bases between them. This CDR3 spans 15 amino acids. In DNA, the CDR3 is TGTGCCACCAGCAGAGATCGAGGACAAGGGGAGACCCAGTACTTC. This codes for CATSRDRGQGETQYF.

In DNA, the CDR3 is TGTGCCAGCTCACCCCGGACAGGAGGGTCCCACGAGCAGTACTTC. Translating it yields CASSPRTGGSHEQYF. This chain uses TRBV18 with TRBJ2-7, with D possibly being TRBD1 (7 bases). This CDR3 is 15 amino acids long. Germline loops: CDR1 KGHSH, CDR2 LQKENI. Deletions cut 3 bases from V and 5 bases from J, with 17 bases between.

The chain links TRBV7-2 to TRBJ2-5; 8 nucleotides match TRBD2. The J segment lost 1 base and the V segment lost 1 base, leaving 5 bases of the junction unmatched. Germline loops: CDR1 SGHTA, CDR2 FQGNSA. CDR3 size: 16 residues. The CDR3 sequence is CASSLVAGGSQETQYF. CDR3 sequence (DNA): TGTGCCAGCAGCTTAGTTGCGGGGGGCTCCCAAGAGACCCAGTACTTC.

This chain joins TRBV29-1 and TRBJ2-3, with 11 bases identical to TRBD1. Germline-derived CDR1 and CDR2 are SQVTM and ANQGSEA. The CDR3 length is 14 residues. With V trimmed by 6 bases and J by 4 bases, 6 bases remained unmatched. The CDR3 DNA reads TGCAGCGTGGCTTGGGACAGGGGGGCAGATACGCAGTATTTT. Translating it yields CSVAWDRGADTQYF.

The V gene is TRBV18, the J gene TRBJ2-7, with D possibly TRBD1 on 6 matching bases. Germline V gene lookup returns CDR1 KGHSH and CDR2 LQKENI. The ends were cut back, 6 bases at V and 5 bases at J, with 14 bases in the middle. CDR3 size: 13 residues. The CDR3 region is CASSQAGDHEQYF. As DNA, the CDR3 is TGTGCCAGCTCCCAGGCAGGGGACCACGAGCAGTACTTC.

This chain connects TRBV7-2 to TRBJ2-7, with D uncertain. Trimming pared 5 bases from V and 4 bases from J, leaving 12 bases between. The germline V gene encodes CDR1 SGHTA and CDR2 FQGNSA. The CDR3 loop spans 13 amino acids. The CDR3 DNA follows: TGTGCCAGCAGCCCCCAGAGGTTGTACGAGCAGTACTTC. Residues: CASSPQRLYEQYF. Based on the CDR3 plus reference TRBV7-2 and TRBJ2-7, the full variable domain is GAGVSQSPSNKVTEKGKDVELRCDPISGHTALYWYRQSLGQGLEFLIYFQGNSAPDKSGLPSDRFSAERTGGSVSTLTIQRTQQEDSAVYLCASSPQRLYEQYFGPGTRLTVT.

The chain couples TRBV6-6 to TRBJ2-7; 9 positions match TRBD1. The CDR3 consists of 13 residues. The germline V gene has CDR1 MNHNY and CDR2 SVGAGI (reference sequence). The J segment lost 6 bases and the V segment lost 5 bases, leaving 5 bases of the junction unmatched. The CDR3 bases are TGTGCCAGCAGTGGGGGACAGGGAACCGAGCAGTACTTC. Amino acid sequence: CASSGGQGTEQYF.

The CDR3 region has the DNA TGTGCCAGCAGTTACTCCGGGGGGTCGGGGGGCTACACCTTC. Protein: CASSYSGGSGGYTF. V usage is TRBV6-5 and J usage is TRBJ1-2; TRBD1 might be the D (5 bases). Germline lookup yields CDR1 MNHEY and CDR2 SVGAGI. This CDR3 is 14 amino acids long. The V gene lost 0 bases and the J gene lost 8 bases, with 13 bases spanning the gap.

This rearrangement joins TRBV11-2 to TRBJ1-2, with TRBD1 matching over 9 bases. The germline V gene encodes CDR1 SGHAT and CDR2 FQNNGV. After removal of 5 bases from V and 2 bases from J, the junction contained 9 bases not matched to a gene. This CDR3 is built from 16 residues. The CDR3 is CASSMRRGQGNYGYTF. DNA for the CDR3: TGTGCCAGCAGCATGCGTCGGGGACAGGGAAACTATGGCTACACCTTC. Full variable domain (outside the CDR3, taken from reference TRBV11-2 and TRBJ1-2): EAGVAQSPRYKIIEKRQSVAFWCNPISGHATLYWYQQILGQGPKLLIQFQNNGVVDDSQLPKDRFSAERLKGVDSTLKIQPAKLEDSAVYLCASSMRRGQGNYGYTFGSGTRLTVV.

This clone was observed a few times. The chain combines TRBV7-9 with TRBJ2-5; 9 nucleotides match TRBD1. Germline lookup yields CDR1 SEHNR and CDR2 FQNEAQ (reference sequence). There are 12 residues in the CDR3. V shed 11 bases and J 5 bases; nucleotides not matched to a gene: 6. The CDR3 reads CAGDRAEETQYF. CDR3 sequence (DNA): TGTGCCGGGGACAGGGCGGAGGAGACCCAGTACTTC.

The CDR3 reads CASSADRQGAEQYF. CDR3 sequence (DNA): TGTGCCAGCAGTGCCGACCGACAGGGGGCCGAGCAGTACTTC. The chain has TRBV6-5 and TRBJ2-5; 10 bases are shared with TRBD1. The J call may not be correct, given that the DNA end is closer to TRBJ2-7. The CDR3 length is 14 residues. Germline loops: CDR1 MNHEY, CDR2 SVGAGI.

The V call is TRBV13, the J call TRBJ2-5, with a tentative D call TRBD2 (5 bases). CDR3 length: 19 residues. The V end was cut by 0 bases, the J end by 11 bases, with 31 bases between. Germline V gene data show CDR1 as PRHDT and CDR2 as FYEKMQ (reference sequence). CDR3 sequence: CASSLGRAVLSDRVLPQYF. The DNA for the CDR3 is TGTGCCAGCAGCTTAGGGAGGGCGGTATTGTCGGACCGAGTTCTCCCGCAGTACTTC.

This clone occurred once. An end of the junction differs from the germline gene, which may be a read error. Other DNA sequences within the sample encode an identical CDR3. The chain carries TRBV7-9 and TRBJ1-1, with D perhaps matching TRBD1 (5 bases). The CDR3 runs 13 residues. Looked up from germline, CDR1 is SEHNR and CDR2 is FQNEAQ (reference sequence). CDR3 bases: TGTGCCAGCAGCCAGACAGTGAACACTGAGGCTTTCTTT. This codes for CASSQTVNTEAFF.

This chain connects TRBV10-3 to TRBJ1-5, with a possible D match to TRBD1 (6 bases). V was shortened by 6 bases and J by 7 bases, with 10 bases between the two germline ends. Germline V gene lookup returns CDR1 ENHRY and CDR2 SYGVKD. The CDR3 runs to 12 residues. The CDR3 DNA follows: TGTGCCATCAGCTCCGGACAGCAGCCCCAGCATTTT. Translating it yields CAISSGQQPQHF.

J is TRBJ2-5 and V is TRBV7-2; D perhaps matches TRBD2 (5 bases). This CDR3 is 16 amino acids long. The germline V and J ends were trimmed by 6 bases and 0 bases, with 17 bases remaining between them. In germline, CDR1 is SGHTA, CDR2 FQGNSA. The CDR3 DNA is TGTGCCAGCAGGCAAGGGCGGGTCTATTACCAAGAGACCCAGTACTTC. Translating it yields CASRQGRVYYQETQYF.

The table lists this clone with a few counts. The CDR3: CASSPLGGGLTTYEQYF. The CDR3 nucleotides read TGTGCCAGCTCACCACTTGGGGGGGGCCTGACCACCTACGAGCAGTACTTC. The chain carries TRBV18 and TRBJ2-7; D perhaps matches TRBD2 (7 bases). This CDR3 is built from 17 residues. V lost 1 base to trimming and J lost 2 bases, with 18 bases between them. The V gene's germline CDR1 is KGHSH and CDR2 LQKENI.

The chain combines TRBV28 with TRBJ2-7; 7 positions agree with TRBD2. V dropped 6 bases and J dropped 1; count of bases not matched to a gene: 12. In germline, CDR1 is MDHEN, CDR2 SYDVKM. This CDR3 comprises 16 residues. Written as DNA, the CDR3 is TGTGCCAGCAGCCAACCAGAAGGCGGGGGTTCCTACGAGCAGTACTTC. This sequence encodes CASSQPEGGGSYEQYF.

CDR3 sequence: CSERRDSPNNEQFF. Here the CDR3 DNA reads TGCAGCGAGCGACGGGACAGCCCTAACAATGAGCAGTTCTTC. The rearrangement links TRBV29-1 to TRBJ2-1; 7 bases are a match to TRBD1. The CDR3 contains 14 residues. Trimming cost V 7 bases and J 5 bases; bases outside gene matches: 11. Germline V gives CDR1 SQVTM, CDR2 ANQGSEA.

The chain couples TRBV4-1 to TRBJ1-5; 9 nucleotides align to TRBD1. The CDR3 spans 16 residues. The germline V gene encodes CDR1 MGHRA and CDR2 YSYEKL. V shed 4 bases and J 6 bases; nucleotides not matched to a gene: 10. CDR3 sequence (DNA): TGCGCCAGCAGCCCCCACCTCCGGGACAGGGTTCAGCCCCAGCATTTT. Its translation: CASSPHLRDRVQPQHF.

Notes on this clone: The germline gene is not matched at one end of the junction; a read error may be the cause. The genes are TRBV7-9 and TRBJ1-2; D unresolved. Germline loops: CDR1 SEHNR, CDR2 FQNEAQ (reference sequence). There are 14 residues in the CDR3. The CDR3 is CSSSPWRVHYGYTF. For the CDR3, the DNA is TGTTCCAGCAGCCCCTGGAGGGTACACTATGGCTACACCTTC.

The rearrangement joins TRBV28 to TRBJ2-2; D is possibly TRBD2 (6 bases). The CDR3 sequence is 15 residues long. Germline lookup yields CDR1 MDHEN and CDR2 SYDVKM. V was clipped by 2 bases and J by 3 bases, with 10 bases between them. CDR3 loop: CASSLAGIDTGELFF. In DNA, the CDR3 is TGTGCCAGCAGTTTAGCGGGGATAGACACCGGGGAGCTGTTTTTT.

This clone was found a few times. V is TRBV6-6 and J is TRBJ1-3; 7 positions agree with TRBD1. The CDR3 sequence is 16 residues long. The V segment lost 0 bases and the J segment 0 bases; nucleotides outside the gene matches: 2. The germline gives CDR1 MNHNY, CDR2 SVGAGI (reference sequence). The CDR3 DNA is TGTGCCAGCAGTTACTCGACAGGGCACTCTGGAAACACCATATATTTT. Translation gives CASSYSTGHSGNTIYF.

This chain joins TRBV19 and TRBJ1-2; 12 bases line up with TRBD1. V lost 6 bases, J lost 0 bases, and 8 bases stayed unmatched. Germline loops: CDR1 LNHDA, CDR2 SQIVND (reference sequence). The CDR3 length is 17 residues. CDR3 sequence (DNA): TGTGCCAGTAGAACTTCCGGGACAGGGGGCTCTAACTATGGCTACACCTTC. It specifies CASRTSGTGGSNYGYTF.

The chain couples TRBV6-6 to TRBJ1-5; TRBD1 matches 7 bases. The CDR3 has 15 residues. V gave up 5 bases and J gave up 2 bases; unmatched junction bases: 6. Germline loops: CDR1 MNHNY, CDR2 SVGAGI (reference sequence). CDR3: CASSGGQGGNQPQHF. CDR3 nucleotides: TGTGCCAGCAGTGGGGGGCAGGGGGGCAATCAGCCCCAGCATTTT.

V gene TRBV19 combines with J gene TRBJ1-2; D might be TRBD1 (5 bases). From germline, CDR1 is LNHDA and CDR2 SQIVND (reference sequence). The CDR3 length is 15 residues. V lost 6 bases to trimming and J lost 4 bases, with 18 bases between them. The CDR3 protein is CASSVGTGDSYGYTF. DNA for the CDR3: TGTGCCAGTAGCGTTGGGACGGGGGATTCCTATGGCTACACCTTC.

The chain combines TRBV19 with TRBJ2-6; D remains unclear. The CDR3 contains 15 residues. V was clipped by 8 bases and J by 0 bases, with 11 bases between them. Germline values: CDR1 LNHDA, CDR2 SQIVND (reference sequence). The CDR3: CASRQAASGANVLTF. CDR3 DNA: TGTGCCAGTCGGCAGGCTGCCTCTGGGGCCAACGTCCTGACTTTC. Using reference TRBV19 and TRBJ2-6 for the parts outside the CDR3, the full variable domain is DGGITQSPKYLFRKEGQNVTLSCEQNLNHDAMYWYRQDPGQGLRLIYYSQIVNDFQKGDIAEGYSVSREKKESFPLTVTSAQKNPTAFYLCASRQAASGANVLTFGAGSRLTVL.

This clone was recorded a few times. The CDR3 nucleotides are TGTGCCAGCAGCTTGGGGGGACAGGCTAGCAATCAGCCCCAGCATTTT. Encoded protein: CASSLGGQASNQPQHF. The rearrangement links TRBV5-4 to TRBJ1-5; 8 positions match TRBD1. Germline CDR1 reads SGHNT; CDR2 reads YYREEE (reference sequence). Unmatched junction bases numbered 2, after V lost 0 bases and J lost 0 bases. There are 16 residues in the CDR3.